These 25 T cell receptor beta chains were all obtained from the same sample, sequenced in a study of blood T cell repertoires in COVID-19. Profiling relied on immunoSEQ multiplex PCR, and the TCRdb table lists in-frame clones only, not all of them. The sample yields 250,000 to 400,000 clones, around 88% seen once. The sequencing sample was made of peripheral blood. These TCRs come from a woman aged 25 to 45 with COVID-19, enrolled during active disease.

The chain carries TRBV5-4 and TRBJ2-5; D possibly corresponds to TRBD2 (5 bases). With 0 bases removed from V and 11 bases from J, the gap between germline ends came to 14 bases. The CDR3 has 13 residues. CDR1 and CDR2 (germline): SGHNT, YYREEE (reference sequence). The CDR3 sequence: CASSLGLGRAQYF. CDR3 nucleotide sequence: TGTGCCAGCAGCTTGGGTCTGGGGAGAGCTCAGTACTTC.

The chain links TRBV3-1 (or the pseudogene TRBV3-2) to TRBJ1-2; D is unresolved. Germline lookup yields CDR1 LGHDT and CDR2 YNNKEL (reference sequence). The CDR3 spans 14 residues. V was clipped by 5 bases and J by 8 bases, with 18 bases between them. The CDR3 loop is CASSNGVPQNGYTF. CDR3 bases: TGTGCCAGCAGCAACGGAGTACCGCAGAACGGCTACACCTTC.

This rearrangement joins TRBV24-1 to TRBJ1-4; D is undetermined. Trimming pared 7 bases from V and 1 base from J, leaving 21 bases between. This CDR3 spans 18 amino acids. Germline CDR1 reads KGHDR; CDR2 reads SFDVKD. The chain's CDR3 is CATSLVRADKRTNEKLFF. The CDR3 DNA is TGTGCCACCAGCCTCGTGCGGGCTGACAAAAGAACTAATGAAAAACTGTTTTTT.

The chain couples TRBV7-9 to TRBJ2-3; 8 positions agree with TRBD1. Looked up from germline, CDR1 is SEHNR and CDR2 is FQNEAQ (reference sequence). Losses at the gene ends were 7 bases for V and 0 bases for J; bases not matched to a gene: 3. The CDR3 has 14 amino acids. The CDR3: CASTGTGSTDTQYF. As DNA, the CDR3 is TGTGCCAGCACGGGGACAGGAAGCACAGATACGCAGTATTTT.

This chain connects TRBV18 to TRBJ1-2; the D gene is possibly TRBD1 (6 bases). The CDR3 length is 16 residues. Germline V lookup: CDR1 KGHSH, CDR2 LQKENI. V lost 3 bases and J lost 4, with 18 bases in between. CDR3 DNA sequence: TGTGCCAGCTCACCTGGTCCCGGGACACCTCGCTATGGCTACACCTTC. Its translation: CASSPGPGTPRYGYTF.

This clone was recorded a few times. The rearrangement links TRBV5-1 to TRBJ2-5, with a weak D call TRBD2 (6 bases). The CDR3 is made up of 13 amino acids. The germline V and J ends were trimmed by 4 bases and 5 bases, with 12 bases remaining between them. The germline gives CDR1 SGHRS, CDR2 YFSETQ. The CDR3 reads CASSGGIRETQYF. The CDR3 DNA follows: TGCGCCAGCAGCGGGGGGATCCGGGAGACCCAGTACTTC. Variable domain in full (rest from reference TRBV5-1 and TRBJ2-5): KAGVTQTPRYLIKTRGQQVTLSCSPISGHRSVSWYQQTPGQGLQFLFEYFSETQRNKGNFPGRFSGRQFSNSRSEMNVSTLELGDSALYLCASSGGIRETQYFGPGTRLLVL.

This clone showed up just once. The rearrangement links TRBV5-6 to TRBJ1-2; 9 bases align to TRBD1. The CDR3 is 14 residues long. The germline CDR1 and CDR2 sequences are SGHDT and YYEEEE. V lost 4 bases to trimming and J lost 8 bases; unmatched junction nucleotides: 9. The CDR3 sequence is CASSLIQGAEGYTF. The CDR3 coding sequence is TGTGCCAGCAGCCTAATACAGGGGGCAGAAGGCTACACCTTC.

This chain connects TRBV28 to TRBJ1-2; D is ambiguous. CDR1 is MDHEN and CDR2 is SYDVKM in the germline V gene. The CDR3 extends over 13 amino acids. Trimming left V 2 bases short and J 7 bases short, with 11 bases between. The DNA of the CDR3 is TGTGCCAGCAGTTTAATCGGGGATGGTGGCTACACCTTC. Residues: CASSLIGDGGYTF.

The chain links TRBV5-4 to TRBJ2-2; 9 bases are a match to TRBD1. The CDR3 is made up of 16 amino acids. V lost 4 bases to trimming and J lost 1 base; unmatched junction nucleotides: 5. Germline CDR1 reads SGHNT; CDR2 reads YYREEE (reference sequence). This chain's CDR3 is CASSTGQGRNTGELFF. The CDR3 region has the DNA TGTGCCAGCAGCACCGGACAGGGGAGGAACACCGGGGAGCTGTTTTTT.

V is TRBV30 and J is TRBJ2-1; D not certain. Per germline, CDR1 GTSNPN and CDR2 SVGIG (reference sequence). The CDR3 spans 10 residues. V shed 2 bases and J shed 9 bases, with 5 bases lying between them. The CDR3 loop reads CAWSMSEQFF. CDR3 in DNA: TGTGCCTGGAGTATGAGTGAGCAGTTCTTC.

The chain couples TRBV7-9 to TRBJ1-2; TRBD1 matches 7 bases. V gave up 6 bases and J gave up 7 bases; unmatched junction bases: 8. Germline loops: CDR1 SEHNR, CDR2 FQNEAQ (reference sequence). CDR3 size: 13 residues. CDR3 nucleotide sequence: TGTGCCAGCAGTACTCGGACAGGATTTGGCTACACCTTC. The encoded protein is CASSTRTGFGYTF.

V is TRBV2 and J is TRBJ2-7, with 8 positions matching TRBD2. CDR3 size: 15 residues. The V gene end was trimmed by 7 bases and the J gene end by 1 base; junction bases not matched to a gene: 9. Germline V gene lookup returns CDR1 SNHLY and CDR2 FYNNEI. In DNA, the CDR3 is TGTGCCAGCATCGGGGGGGGACACCGTTCCTACGAGCAGTACTTC. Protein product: CASIGGGHRSYEQYF.

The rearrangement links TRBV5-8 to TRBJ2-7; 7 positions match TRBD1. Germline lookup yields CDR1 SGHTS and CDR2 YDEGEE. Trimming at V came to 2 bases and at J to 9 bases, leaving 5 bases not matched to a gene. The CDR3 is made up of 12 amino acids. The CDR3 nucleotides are TGTGCCAGCAGCTTCGACAGGGCGCGGCAGTACGTC. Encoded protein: CASSFDRARQYV.

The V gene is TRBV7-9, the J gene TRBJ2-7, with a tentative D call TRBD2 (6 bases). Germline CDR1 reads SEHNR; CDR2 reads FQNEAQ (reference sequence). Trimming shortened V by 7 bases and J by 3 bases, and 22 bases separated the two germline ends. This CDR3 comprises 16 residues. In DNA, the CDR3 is TGTGCCAGCACCCCAGTGGAGGGACTGGAGTTCTACGAGCAGTACTTC. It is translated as CASTPVEGLEFYEQYF. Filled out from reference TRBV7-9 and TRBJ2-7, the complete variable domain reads DTGVSQNPRHKITKRGQNVTFRCDPISEHNRLYWYRQTLGQGPEFLTYFQNEAQLEKSRLLSDRFSAERPKGSFSTLEIQRTEQGDSAMYLCASTPVEGLEFYEQYFGPGTRLTVT.

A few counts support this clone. The CDR3 DNA is TGTGCCAGCAATGCCCGGGACAGGGGGAACTATGGCTACACCTTC. It specifies CASNARDRGNYGYTF. The chain employs TRBV2 and TRBJ1-2; 11 nucleotides align to TRBD1. With V trimmed by 7 bases and J by 2 bases, 6 bases remained unmatched. Germline loops: CDR1 SNHLY, CDR2 FYNNEI. This CDR3 comprises 15 residues.

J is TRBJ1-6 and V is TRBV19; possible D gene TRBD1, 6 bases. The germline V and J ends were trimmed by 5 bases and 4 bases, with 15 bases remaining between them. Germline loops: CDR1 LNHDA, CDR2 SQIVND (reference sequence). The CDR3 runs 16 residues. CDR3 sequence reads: CASSARGGAYNSPLHF. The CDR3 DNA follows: TGTGCCAGTAGTGCGAGGGGGGGCGCGTATAATTCACCCCTCCACTTT.

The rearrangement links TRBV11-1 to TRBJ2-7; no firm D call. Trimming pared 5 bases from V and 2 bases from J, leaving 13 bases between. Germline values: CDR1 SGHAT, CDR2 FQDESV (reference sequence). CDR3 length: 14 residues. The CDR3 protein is CASSPNVRAYEQYF. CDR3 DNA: TGTGCCAGCAGCCCAAACGTTAGAGCCTACGAGCAGTACTTC.

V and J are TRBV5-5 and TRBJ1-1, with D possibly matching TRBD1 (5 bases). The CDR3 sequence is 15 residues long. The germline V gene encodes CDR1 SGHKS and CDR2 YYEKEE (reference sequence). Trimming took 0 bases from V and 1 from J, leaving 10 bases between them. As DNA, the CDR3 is TGTGCCAGCAGCTTGGTGGGGGGATCGAACACTGAAGCTTTCTTT. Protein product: CASSLVGGSNTEAFF.

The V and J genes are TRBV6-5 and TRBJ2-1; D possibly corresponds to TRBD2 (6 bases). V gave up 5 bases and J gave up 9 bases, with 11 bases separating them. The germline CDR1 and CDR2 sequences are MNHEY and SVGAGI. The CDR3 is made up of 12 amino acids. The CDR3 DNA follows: TGTGCCAGCAGTCTGACTAGGGCTGAGCAGTTCTTC. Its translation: CASSLTRAEQFF.

The CDR3 spells CASTAGGGQPQHF. The CDR3 nucleotides are TGTGCCAGCACCGCAGGGGGCGGTCAGCCCCAGCATTTT. The V gene is TRBV6-5, the J gene TRBJ1-5; 8 bases match TRBD1. The CDR3 runs to 13 residues. Looked up from germline, CDR1 is MNHEY and CDR2 is SVGAGI. The V gene end was trimmed by 7 bases and the J gene end by 6 bases; junction bases not matched to a gene: 5.

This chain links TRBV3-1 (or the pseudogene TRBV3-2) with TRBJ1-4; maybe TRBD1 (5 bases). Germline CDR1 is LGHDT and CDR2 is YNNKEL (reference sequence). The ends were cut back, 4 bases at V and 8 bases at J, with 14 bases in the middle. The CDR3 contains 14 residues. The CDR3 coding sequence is TGTGCCAGCAGCCCTAAGGGGTTTGAGGAAAAACTGTTTTTT. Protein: CASSPKGFEEKLFF.

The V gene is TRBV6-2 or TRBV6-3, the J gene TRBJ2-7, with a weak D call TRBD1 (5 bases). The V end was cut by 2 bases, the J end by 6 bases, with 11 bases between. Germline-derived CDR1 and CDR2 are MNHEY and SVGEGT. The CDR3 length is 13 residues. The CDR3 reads CASSYQGLGEQYF. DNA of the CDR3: TGTGCCAGCAGTTACCAGGGTTTGGGCGAGCAGTACTTC.

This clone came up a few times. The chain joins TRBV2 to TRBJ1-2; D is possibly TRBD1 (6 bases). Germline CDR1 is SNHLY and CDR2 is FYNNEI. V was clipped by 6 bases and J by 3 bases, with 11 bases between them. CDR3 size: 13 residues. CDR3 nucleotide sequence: TGTGCCAGCAGAGGGGGTTCCGACTATGGCTACACCTTC. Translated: CASRGGSDYGYTF. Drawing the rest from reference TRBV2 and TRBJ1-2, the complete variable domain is EPEVTQTPSHQVTQMGQEVILRCVPISNHLYFYWYRQILGQKVEFLVSFYNNEISEKSEIFDDQFSVERPDGSNFTLKIRSTKLEDSAMYFCASRGGSDYGYTFGSGTRLTVV.

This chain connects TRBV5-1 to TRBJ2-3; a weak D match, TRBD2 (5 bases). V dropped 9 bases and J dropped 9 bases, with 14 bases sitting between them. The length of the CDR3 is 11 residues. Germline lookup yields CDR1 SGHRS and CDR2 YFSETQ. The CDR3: CATGFGGTQYF. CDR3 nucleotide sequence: TGCGCCACCGGATTTGGAGGCACGCAGTATTTT.

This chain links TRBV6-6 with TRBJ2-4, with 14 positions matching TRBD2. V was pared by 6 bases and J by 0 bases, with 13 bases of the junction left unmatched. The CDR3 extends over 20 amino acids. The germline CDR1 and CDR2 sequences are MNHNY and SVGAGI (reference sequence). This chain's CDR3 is CASSNPGLAGGMGAKNIQYF. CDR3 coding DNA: TGTGCCAGCAGCAACCCCGGACTAGCGGGGGGAATGGGAGCCAAAAACATTCAGTACTTC.